The 25 T cell receptor beta chains below come from one sample, sequenced in a study of beta chain features in type 1 diabetes. Sequencing targeted expressed TCRB transcripts, as all isolated RNA had been reverse transcribed. Produced via immunoSEQ multiplex PCR; TCRdb's table is partial and in-frame only. The sample lists around 160,000 clones, 48% occurring once. Material for sequencing was Tregs from blood. These receptors were collected from a man between 18 and 29 years old in good health.

This chain links TRBV4-1 with TRBJ2-2, with a tentative D call TRBD1 (5 bases). Germline V gene data show CDR1 as MGHRA and CDR2 as YSYEKL. V was trimmed by 4 bases and J by 0 bases, leaving 12 bases between them. This CDR3 has 16 amino acids. CDR3 residues: CASSRVSGSNTGELFF. The DNA of the CDR3 is TGCGCCAGCAGCCGGGTGTCAGGGTCGAACACCGGGGAGCTGTTTTTT.

The chain is built from TRBV29-1 and TRBJ1-2, with D possibly matching TRBD1 (5 bases). Trimming took off 5 bases at V and 3 bases at J, with 10 bases between the two ends. This CDR3 has 12 residues. The germline V gene has CDR1 SQVTM and CDR2 ANQGSEA. The CDR3 loop is CSVFGDYYGYTF. Here the CDR3 DNA reads TGCAGCGTTTTTGGGGACTACTATGGCTACACCTTC. Variable domain in full (rest from reference TRBV29-1 and TRBJ1-2): SAVISQKPSRDICQRGTSLTIQCQVDSQVTMMFWYRQQPGQSLTLIATANQGSEATYESGFVIDKFPISRPNLTFSTLTVSNMSPEDSSIYLCSVFGDYYGYTFGSGTRLTVV.

The V call is TRBV5-6, the J call TRBJ2-7; no definite D call. This CDR3 comprises 11 residues. V dropped 4 bases and J dropped 7 bases, with 9 bases sitting between them. Germline loops: CDR1 SGHDT, CDR2 YYEEEE. CDR3 residues: CASSLSREQYF. The CDR3 nucleotides read TGTGCCAGCAGCCTCTCTCGGGAGCAGTACTTC.

The J gene is TRBJ1-1, the V gene TRBV7-2, with 7 bases matching TRBD1. CDR1 is SGHTA and CDR2 is FQGNSA in the germline V gene. Trimming took 5 bases from V and 5 from J; bases not matched to a gene: 5. The CDR3 is 13 amino acids. The CDR3 nucleotides read TGTGCCAGCAGCAACAGGGGTTGGACTGAAGCTTTCTTT. This sequence encodes CASSNRGWTEAFF.

V and J are TRBV7-9 and TRBJ2-5; 8 nucleotides match TRBD1. The CDR3 runs 15 residues. Trimming took 5 bases from V and 0 from J; bases not matched to a gene: 5. Germline CDR1 reads SEHNR; CDR2 reads FQNEAQ (reference sequence). The CDR3 reads CASSLDRGHQETQYF. As DNA, the CDR3 is TGTGCCAGCAGCCTTGACAGGGGACACCAAGAGACCCAGTACTTC.

This clone was detected only a few times. This chain connects TRBV7-3 to TRBJ2-3; 8 positions match TRBD2. CDR1 and CDR2 (germline): SGHTA, FQGTGA. The CDR3 spans 14 residues. The V gene end was trimmed by 2 bases and the J gene end by 2 bases; junction bases not matched to a gene: 0. The CDR3 protein is CASSLGLATDTQYF. The CDR3 DNA reads as TGTGCCAGCAGCTTAGGACTAGCCACAGATACGCAGTATTTT.

The J gene is TRBJ1-4, the V gene TRBV7-8, with 8 positions matching TRBD1. CDR3 length equals 17 residues. CDR1 is SGHVS and CDR2 is FQNEAQ in the germline V gene. Trimming took 5 bases from V and 4 from J; bases not matched to a gene: 12. The CDR3 spells CASSPYPGQGFNEKLFF. The CDR3 DNA reads as TGTGCCAGCAGCCCTTACCCTGGACAGGGCTTTAATGAAAAACTGTTTTTT.

This clone came up a few times. The chain employs TRBV28 and TRBJ2-1; 10 bases map to TRBD1. The germline gives CDR1 MDHEN, CDR2 SYDVKM. The V and J ends lost 6 bases and 3 bases, in that order; junction bases with no gene match: 17. This CDR3 spans 19 amino acids. CDR3 in DNA: TGTGCCAGCAGCCCCTACCGGGACAGGGGTCACCTTTTCTACAATGAGCAGTTCTTC. Translation: CASSPYRDRGHLFYNEQFF.

This chain joins TRBV27 and TRBJ1-6, with a tentative D call TRBD1 (5 bases). The germline V gene encodes CDR1 MNHEY and CDR2 SMNVEV (reference sequence). Trimming cost V 3 bases and J 10 bases, with 22 bases left between them. CDR3 length: 17 residues. Written as DNA, the CDR3 is TGTGCCAGCAGTTTTGGCCCCGTTTGGCAGGGTCAATCACCCCTCCACTTT. This codes for CASSFGPVWQGQSPLHF.

The chain employs TRBV13 and TRBJ2-5, with 9 bases identical to TRBD2. TRBJ2-7 explains the end of the DNA better; the J call may be wrong. The CDR3 totals 15 residues. CDR1 PRHDT and CDR2 FYEKMQ come from the germline V gene (reference sequence). CDR3 nucleotides: TGTGCCAGCAGCCTGCCGGGACTAGCTCTCTACGAGCAGTACTTC. Protein product: CASSLPGLALYEQYF.

The chain recombines TRBV7-8 with TRBJ1-1, with unresolved D. Germline V gene data show CDR1 as SGHVS and CDR2 as FQNEAQ. CDR3 length: 15 amino acids. With 2 bases removed from V and 3 bases from J, the gap between germline ends came to 13 bases. This CDR3 reads CASSLKRVWDTEAFF. The CDR3 DNA is TGTGCCAGCAGCTTAAAGCGTGTGTGGGACACTGAAGCTTTCTTT.

This chain links TRBV5-1 with TRBJ2-5, with 8 bases identical to TRBD2. Trimming at V came to 2 bases and at J to 5 bases, leaving 8 bases not matched to a gene. The CDR3 has 15 amino acids. From germline, CDR1 is SGHRS and CDR2 YFSETQ. CDR3 protein: CASSFAGTSMETQYF. The CDR3 DNA reads TGCGCCAGCAGCTTCGCGGGGACTAGTATGGAGACCCAGTACTTC.

The chain carries TRBV9 and TRBJ2-3; weak D call: TRBD1 (5 bases). Deletions cut 0 bases from V and 2 bases from J, with 13 bases between. Germline CDR1 SGDLS, CDR2 YYNGEE. CDR3 length: 16 amino acids. The CDR3 spells CASSVADRKATDTQYF. Here the CDR3 DNA reads TGTGCCAGCAGCGTAGCTGACAGAAAAGCCACAGATACGCAGTATTTT.

This rearrangement joins TRBV5-4 to TRBJ1-1; 7 bases match TRBD1. CDR3 length: 14 amino acids. CDR1 and CDR2 from the germline V gene are SGHNT and YYREEE (reference sequence). J lost 6 bases, V lost 5 bases, and 10 bases had no gene match. The CDR3 reads CASRRQGEEAEAFF. CDR3 bases: TGTGCCAGCAGACGACAGGGAGAGGAGGCTGAAGCTTTCTTT.

CDR3: CASSFRGGDYEQYF. CDR3 nucleotides: TGTGCCAGCAGTTTCCGGGGAGGCGACTACGAGCAGTACTTC. The V and J genes are TRBV6-5 and TRBJ2-7, with TRBD2 as a possible D gene (6 bases). Germline V lookup: CDR1 MNHEY, CDR2 SVGAGI. The CDR3 is 14 residues long. With 4 bases removed from V and 3 bases from J, the gap between germline ends came to 13 bases.

The chain uses TRBV7-2 and TRBJ2-4; 7 bases map to TRBD1. V was pared by 3 bases and J by 4 bases, with 3 bases of the junction left unmatched. Germline V CDR1 and CDR2: SGHTA, FQGNSA. The CDR3 is made up of 14 amino acids. This CDR3 reads CASSFTGVKNIQYF. The CDR3 DNA reads as TGTGCCAGCAGCTTTACAGGGGTTAAAAACATTCAGTACTTC.

This clone was counted a few times. The chain links TRBV7-2 to TRBJ2-1, with TRBD2 identical over 7 bases. Germline V CDR1 and CDR2: SGHTA, FQGNSA. The J segment lost 0 bases and the V segment lost 4 bases, leaving 12 bases of the junction unmatched. The CDR3 runs to 18 residues. CDR3 sequence reads: CASSSPDSGLGSYNEQFF. The CDR3 DNA follows: TGTGCCAGCAGCTCCCCTGATAGCGGGTTAGGCTCCTACAATGAGCAGTTCTTC.

This clone was observed a few times. The chain carries TRBV10-3 and TRBJ1-2; tentatively, D is TRBD1 (6 bases). This CDR3 spans 13 amino acids. Germline CDR1 is ENHRY and CDR2 is SYGVKD. The V end was cut by 4 bases, the J end by 9 bases, with 15 bases between. The CDR3 DNA reads TGTGCCATCAGTGGCGTTACAGGGAATCGCTACACCTTC. It encodes CAISGVTGNRYTF.

This chain joins TRBV6-5 and TRBJ2-1; D is possibly TRBD2 (6 bases). V lost 4 bases to trimming and J lost 10 bases, with 17 bases between them. The CDR3 runs 14 residues. CDR1 and CDR2 (germline): MNHEY, SVGAGI. The CDR3 DNA is TGTGCCAGCAGTTTTAGCGGAATGTTATACGAGCAGTTCTTC. Translating it yields CASSFSGMLYEQFF.

The chain has TRBV5-4 and TRBJ2-6; D might be TRBD1 (5 bases). The CDR3 is 16 amino acids. The germline V and J ends were trimmed by 9 bases and 1 base, with 17 bases remaining between them. From germline, CDR1 is SGHNT and CDR2 YYREEE (reference sequence). Here the CDR3 DNA reads TGTGCCACCCTGGGTGGCAGGGATTCTGGGGCCAACGTCCTGACTTTC. This gives the protein CATLGGRDSGANVLTF. Complete variable domain (other parts from reference TRBV5-4 and TRBJ2-6): ETGVTQSPTHLIKTRGQQVTLRCSSQSGHNTVSWYQQALGQGPQFIFQYYREEENGRGNFPPRFSGLQFPNYSSELNVNALELDDSALYLCATLGGRDSGANVLTFGAGSRLTVL.

The chain uses TRBV7-9 and TRBJ2-3; TRBD1 might be the D (5 bases). With 7 bases removed from V and 4 bases from J, the gap between germline ends came to 12 bases. This CDR3 comprises 13 residues. Per germline, CDR1 SEHNR and CDR2 FQNEAQ (reference sequence). The CDR3 sequence: CASTQVGPDTQYF. CDR3 nucleotides: TGTGCCAGCACCCAGGTGGGGCCAGATACGCAGTATTTT.

The chain is built from TRBV30 and TRBJ1-1; TRBD1 might be the D (6 bases). CDR1 and CDR2 (germline): GTSNPN, SVGIG (reference sequence). The V end was cut by 3 bases, the J end by 1 base, with 18 bases between. The CDR3 runs to 16 residues. For the CDR3, the DNA is TGTGCCTGGAGCCCCTGGGCACAGGGAACGAACACTGAAGCTTTCTTT. Translation: CAWSPWAQGTNTEAFF.

V is TRBV11-2 and J is TRBJ1-1; D gene unclear. The CDR3 loop spans 11 amino acids. Germline V gene data show CDR1 as SGHAT and CDR2 as FQNNGV. V was pared by 6 bases and J by 3 bases, with 5 bases between. In nucleotides, the CDR3 is TGTGCCAGCAGACTAGACACTGAAGCTTTCTTT. It codes for CASRLDTEAFF.

This clone turned up a few times. The chain carries TRBV28 and TRBJ2-2, with 9 nucleotides matching TRBD1. CDR1 MDHEN and CDR2 SYDVKM come from the germline V gene. The CDR3 sequence is 18 residues long. The ends lost 6 bases at V and 6 bases at J; junction bases unmatched: 17. The CDR3 region is CASSVGTGYNSPSGELFF. CDR3 sequence (DNA): TGTGCCAGCAGCGTTGGGACAGGGTACAACAGTCCATCCGGGGAGCTGTTTTTT.

This rearrangement joins TRBV7-9 to TRBJ2-1; 9 nucleotides agree with TRBD2. Germline-derived CDR1 and CDR2 are SEHNR and FQNEAQ (reference sequence). The V and J ends lost 8 bases and 5 bases, in that order; junction bases with no gene match: 7. There are 14 residues in the CDR3. The CDR3 reads CASGKLAGDNEQFF. The CDR3, as DNA: TGTGCCAGCGGCAAATTAGCGGGGGACAATGAGCAGTTCTTC.